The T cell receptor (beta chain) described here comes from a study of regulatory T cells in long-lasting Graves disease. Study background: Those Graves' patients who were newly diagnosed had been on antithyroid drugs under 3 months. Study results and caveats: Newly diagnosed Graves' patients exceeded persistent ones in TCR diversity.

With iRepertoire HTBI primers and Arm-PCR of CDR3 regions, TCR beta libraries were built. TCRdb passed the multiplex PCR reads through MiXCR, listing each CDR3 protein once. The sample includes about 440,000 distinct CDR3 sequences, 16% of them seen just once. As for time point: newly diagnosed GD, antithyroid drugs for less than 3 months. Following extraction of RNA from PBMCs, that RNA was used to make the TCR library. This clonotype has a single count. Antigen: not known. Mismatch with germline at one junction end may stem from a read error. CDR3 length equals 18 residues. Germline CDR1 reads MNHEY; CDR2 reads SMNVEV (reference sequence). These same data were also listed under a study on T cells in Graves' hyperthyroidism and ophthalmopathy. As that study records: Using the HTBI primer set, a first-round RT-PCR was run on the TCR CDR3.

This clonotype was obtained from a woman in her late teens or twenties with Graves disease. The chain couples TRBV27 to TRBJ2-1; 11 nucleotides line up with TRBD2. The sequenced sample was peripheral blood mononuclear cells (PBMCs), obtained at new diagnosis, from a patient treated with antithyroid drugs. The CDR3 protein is CASSLFSGRASSYNGQFF. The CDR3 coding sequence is TGTGCCAGCAGTTTGTTTAGCGGGAGGGCGTCCTCCTACAATGGGCAGTTCTTC.